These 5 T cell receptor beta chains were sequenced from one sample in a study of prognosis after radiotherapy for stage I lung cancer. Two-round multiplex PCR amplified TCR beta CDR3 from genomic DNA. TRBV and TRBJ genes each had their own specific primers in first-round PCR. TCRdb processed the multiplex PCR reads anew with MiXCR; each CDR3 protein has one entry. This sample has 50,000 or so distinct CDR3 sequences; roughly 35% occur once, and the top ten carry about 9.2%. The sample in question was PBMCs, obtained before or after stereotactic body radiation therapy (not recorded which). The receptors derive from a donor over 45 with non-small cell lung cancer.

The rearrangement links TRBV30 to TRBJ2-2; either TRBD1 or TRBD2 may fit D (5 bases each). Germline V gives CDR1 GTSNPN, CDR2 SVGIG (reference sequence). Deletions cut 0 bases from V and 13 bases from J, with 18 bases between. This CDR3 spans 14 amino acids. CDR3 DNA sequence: TGTGCCTGGAGTGTGTCGGGGCCCCCCACGGGGCTGTTTTTT. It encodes CAWSVSGPPTGLFF.

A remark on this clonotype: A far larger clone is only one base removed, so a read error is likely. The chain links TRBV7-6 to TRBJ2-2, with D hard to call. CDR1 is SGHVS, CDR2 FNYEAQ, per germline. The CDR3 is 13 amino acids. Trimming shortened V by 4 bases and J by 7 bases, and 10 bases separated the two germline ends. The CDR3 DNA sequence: TGTGCCAGCAGCTCCGCCCTTTGCGGGGAGCTGTTTTTT. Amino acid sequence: CASSSALCGELFF.

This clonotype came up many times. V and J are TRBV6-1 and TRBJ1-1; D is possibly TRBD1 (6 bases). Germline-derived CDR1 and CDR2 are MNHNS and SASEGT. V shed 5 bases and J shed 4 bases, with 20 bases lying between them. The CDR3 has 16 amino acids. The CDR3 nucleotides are TGTGCCAGCAGTAGCAGGGTCGGGGGCGGCGGCACTGAAGCTTTCTTT. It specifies CASSSRVGGGGTEAFF.

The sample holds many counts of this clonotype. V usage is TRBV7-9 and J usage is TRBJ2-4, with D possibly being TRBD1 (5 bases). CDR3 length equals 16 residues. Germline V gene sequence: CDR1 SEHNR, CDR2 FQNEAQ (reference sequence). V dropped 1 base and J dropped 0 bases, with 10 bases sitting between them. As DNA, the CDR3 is TGTGCCAGCAGCTTAGGGGCAGGGCTAGCCAAAAACATTCAGTACTTC. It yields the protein CASSLGAGLAKNIQYF.

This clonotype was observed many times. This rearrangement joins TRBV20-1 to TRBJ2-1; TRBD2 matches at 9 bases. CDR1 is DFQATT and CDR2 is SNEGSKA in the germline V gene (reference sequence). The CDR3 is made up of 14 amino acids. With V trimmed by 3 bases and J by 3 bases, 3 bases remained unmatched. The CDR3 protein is CSASSTSGYNEQFF. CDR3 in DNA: TGCAGTGCTAGTTCGACTAGCGGCTACAATGAGCAGTTCTTC.